This T cell receptor beta chain was obtained from a study of shared clonotypes between healthy human individuals. Study findings and constraints: The small donor group covered limited genetic and exposure diversity.

CD45RO-negative, CCR7-selected cells formed the naive CD8 fraction, which excluded terminally differentiated effector memory CD45RA+ cells. CDR1 is SEHNR and CDR2 is FQNEAQ in the germline V gene (reference sequence). This CDR3 is 14 amino acids long. Trimming removed 4 bases at V and 3 bases at J, with 9 bases between. To note about this clone: The antigen is unknown.

Sequencing was performed with immunoSEQ multiplex PCR; in TCRdb, only in-frame clones are kept and a portion is missing. The repertoire includes about 2.2 million clones, 93% of them detected once, and more than 1.5% sits in the top ten. Sequencing input: naive CD8+ T cells from PBMCs. V gene TRBV7-9 combines with J gene TRBJ1-4; D is perhaps TRBD1 (5 bases). This TCR came from a man aged 18 to 30 in good health. Some clones in this sample may be carry-over from other donors' samples. As DNA, the CDR3 is TGTGCCAGCAGCTCTAGGGGACCTAATGAAAAACTGTTTTTT. Translating gives CASSSRGPNEKLFF. Full variable domain (remainder filled in from reference TRBV7-9 and TRBJ1-4): DTGVSQNPRHKITKRGQNVTFRCDPISEHNRLYWYRQTLGQGPEFLTYFQNEAQLEKSRLLSDRFSAERPKGSFSTLEIQRTEQGDSAMYLCASSSRGPNEKLFFGSGTQLSVL.